This T cell receptor (beta chain) was captured by sequencing in a study of T cells in localized non-small cell lung cancer. Study observations and caveats: There was an association of higher blood T cell density with longer overall survival. Exceeding tumor, uninvolved adjacent lung had the highest T cell clonality. Sequencing was limited to one tumor region, leaving the possibility of heterogeneity open.

Trimming took off 8 bases at V and 5 bases at J, with 14 bases between the two ends. CDR1 is SQVTM, CDR2 ANQGSEA, per germline. The CDR3 extends over 12 amino acids. Profiling relied on immunoSEQ multiplex PCR, and the TCRdb table lists in-frame clones only, not all of them. Of about 27,000 clones listed, 90% were seen once; the top ten hold roughly 1.1%. Of note for this clone: Antigen unknown.

The input for sequencing was peripheral blood, taken before any cancer treatment. This receptor was taken from a woman between 40 and 69 years old with stage I lung adenocarcinoma. This chain uses TRBV29-1 with TRBJ2-3, with D maybe TRBD2 (6 bases). The CDR3 loop is CSCLRDGDTQYF. The DNA for the CDR3 is TGCAGCTGCTTGCGGGATGGAGATACGCAGTATTTT.